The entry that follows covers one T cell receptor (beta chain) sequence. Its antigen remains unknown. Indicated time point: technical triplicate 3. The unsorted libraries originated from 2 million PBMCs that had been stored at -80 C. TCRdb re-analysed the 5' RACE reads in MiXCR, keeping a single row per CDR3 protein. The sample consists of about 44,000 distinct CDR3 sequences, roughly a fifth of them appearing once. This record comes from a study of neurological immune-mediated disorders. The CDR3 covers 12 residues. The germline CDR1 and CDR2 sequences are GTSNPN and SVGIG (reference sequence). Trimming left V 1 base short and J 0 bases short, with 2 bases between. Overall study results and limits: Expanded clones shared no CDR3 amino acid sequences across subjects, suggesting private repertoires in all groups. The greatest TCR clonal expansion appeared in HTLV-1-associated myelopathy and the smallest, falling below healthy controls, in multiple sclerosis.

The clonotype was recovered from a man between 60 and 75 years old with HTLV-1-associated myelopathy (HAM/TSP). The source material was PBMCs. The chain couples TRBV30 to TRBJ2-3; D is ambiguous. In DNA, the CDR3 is TGTGCCTGGAGTGAAAGCACAGATACGCAGTATTTT. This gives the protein CAWSESTDTQYF.